The 14 T cell receptor beta chains given below trace back to one sample, sequenced in a study of monozygotic twins with inflammatory bowel disease. TCRdb re-called the 5' RACE reads and catalogs CDR3 proteins one per entry, DNA excluded. The sample has around 380,000 distinct CDR3 sequences. The source material was blood. The receptor source for this set is a human donor with ulcerative colitis or Crohn's disease, or a healthy co-twin of an affected twin (not recorded which).

The rearrangement links TRBV15 to TRBJ1-3; there is no DNA to check the TCRdb D call of TRBD1. The CDR3 is 17 amino acids. Germline assignment: CDR1 LNHNV and CDR2 YYDKDF (reference sequence). The CDR3 region is CATSRDADRSSGNTIYF.

The CDR3 sequence: CASSLDSGTGELFF. The chain uses TRBV5-6 and TRBJ2-2; TCRdb reports TRBD1, a call that lacks DNA to check it against. Germline-derived CDR1 and CDR2 are SGHDT and YYEEEE. The CDR3 runs 14 residues. The variable domain in full, with the rest retrieved from reference TRBV5-6 and TRBJ2-2, is DAGVTQSPTHLIKTRGQQVTLRCSPKSGHDTVSWYQQALGQGPQFIFQYYEEEERQRGNFPDRFSGHQFPNYSSELNVNALLLGDSALYLCASSLDSGTGELFFGEGSRLTVL.

The rearrangement joins TRBV7-3 to TRBJ2-2. Germline CDR1 is SGHTA and CDR2 is FQGTGA. This CDR3 is 13 amino acids long. CDR3 loop: CASSLWGTGELFF.

The V and J genes are TRBV12-3 or TRBV12-4 and TRBJ2-7; TCRdb picks TRBD2, but there is no DNA to check that call. CDR3 length equals 14 residues. CDR3: CASNPSGGRNEQYF.

The chain couples TRBV6-5 to TRBJ2-3; absent DNA, TCRdb's TRBD1 call cannot be checked. Germline lookup yields CDR1 MNHEY and CDR2 SVGAGI. The length of the CDR3 is 15 residues. The CDR3 reads CASSYGTGGPDTQYF.

J is TRBJ2-7 and V is TRBV5-8; checking the TCRdb D call of TRBD1 is not possible without DNA. The CDR3 consists of 15 residues. The V gene's germline CDR1 is SGHTS and CDR2 YDEGEE. Here the CDR3 reads CASSLEGFSGYEQYF. Drawing the rest from reference TRBV5-8 and TRBJ2-7, the complete variable domain is EAGVTQSPTHLIKTRGQQATLRCSPISGHTSVYWYQQALGLGLQFLLWYDEGEERNRGNFPPRFSGRQFPNYSSELNVNALELEDSALYLCASSLEGFSGYEQYFGPGTRLTVT.

The chain uses TRBV9 and TRBJ1-5; checking the TCRdb D call of TRBD1 is not possible without DNA. Germline assignment: CDR1 SGDLS and CDR2 YYNGEE. The CDR3 sequence is 14 residues long. CDR3 residues: CASSVGRGPQPQHF.

This rearrangement joins TRBV5-1 to TRBJ2-4; TCRdb calls TRBD1, which cannot be checked without DNA. This CDR3 region has 17 residues. Per the germline V gene, CDR1 is SGHRS and CDR2 is YFSETQ. The chain's CDR3 is CASSLGPGGPAKNIQYF. The full variable domain, completed using reference TRBV5-1 and TRBJ2-4, is KAGVTQTPRYLIKTRGQQVTLSCSPISGHRSVSWYQQTPGQGLQFLFEYFSETQRNKGNFPGRFSGRQFSNSRSEMNVSTLELGDSALYLCASSLGPGGPAKNIQYFGAGTRLSVL.

This rearrangement joins TRBV28 to TRBJ2-6; no DNA is available, so the TRBD2 call from TCRdb remains unchecked. The CDR3 sequence is 15 residues long. Looked up from germline, CDR1 is MDHEN and CDR2 is SYDVKM. This chain's CDR3 is CASSGGPSGANVLTF.

The chain employs TRBV5-1 and TRBJ2-5. The CDR3 is made up of 14 amino acids. Germline values: CDR1 SGHRS, CDR2 YFSETQ. CDR3 amino acids: CASSLDGLEETQYF.

The V and J genes are TRBV6-5 and TRBJ2-7. CDR3 length: 14 residues. The germline V gene encodes CDR1 MNHEY and CDR2 SVGAGI. This CDR3 is CASSYEANSYEQYF.

The gene calls are TRBV30 and TRBJ1-2; lacking DNA, the TRBD1 call made by TCRdb goes unchecked. The CDR3 sequence is 15 residues long. Looked up from germline, CDR1 is GTSNPN and CDR2 is SVGIG (reference sequence). The CDR3 region is CAWLKRGTSNYGYTF.

This sequence joins TRBV28 and TRBJ1-1. The germline CDR1 and CDR2 sequences are MDHEN and SYDVKM. The CDR3 runs to 13 residues. The CDR3 loop reads CASSLPTRLEAFF.

This sequence joins TRBV5-1 and TRBJ1-3. Per the germline V gene, CDR1 is SGHRS and CDR2 is YFSETQ. The CDR3 contains 14 residues. CDR3 in amino acids: CASSPDYSGNTIYF.